This T cell receptor (beta chain) was observed in a study of blood T cell repertoires in COVID-19. Study-wide context: PBMCs, B-cell-depleted T cells, or T cells were the source of the cDNA or gDNA that made up the material.

This clone occurred once. In the study's own analysis: Amplifying reference gene primers gave estimates of nucleated cell counts. Produced via immunoSEQ multiplex PCR; TCRdb's table is partial and in-frame only. V and J calls and clone size follow that table, whereas D and trimming were derived from the DNA. The table has just under 35,000 clones, 85% to 95% seen once. Germline V gene lookup returns CDR1 MNHEY and CDR2 SMNVEV (reference sequence). Trimming took 6 bases from V and 3 from J; bases not matched to a gene: 6. CDR3 size: 14 residues. The TCR sequence derives from a man aged 55 to 70 with active or convalescent COVID-19. V is TRBV27 and J is TRBJ2-7; 9 nucleotides match TRBD1. The sample comprised peripheral blood. The CDR3 nucleotides are TGTGCCAGCAGCAAAAACAGGGGGCACTACGAGCAGTACTTC. Encoded protein: CASSKNRGHYEQYF.